Listed below are T cell receptor beta chains from one sample, sequenced in a study of regulatory T cells in long-lasting Graves disease. TCRdb fed the multiplex PCR reads into MiXCR, producing one record per CDR3 protein. There are hundreds of thousands of distinct CDR3 sequences in the sample; less than 20% occur only once, and approximately 11% lies in the top ten. These same data were also listed under a study on T cells in Graves' hyperthyroidism and ophthalmopathy.

The specimen comprised peripheral blood mononuclear cells (PBMCs), sampled at new diagnosis, from a patient treated with antithyroid drugs. The receptors here all came from a woman aged 25 to 39 with Graves disease. The CDR3 runs from the conserved cysteine through the conserved F or W. Each record gives: D gene, V gene, clone size, J gene, CDR3 DNA, CDR3 protein. D genes are given only for firm matches. Clone size, where shown, is once, few, many, or a class for clones that have expanded.

d_gene: NA
v_gene: TRBV27
abundance: many
j_gene: TRBJ1-2
CDR3nt: TGTGCCAGCAGTTTATCGTTTCAGGGTCTAAACTATGGCTACACCTTC
CDR3aa: CASSLSFQGLNYGYTF

d_gene: TRBD2
v_gene: TRBV5-5
abundance: NA
j_gene: TRBJ2-7
CDR3nt: TGTGCCAGCAGGTCAGACTCGGGACTAGCGTTCTACGAGCAGTACTTC
CDR3aa: CASRSDSGLAFYEQYF

d_gene: TRBD1
v_gene: TRBV6-1
abundance: many
j_gene: TRBJ1-5
CDR3nt: TGTGCCAGCAGTGAAGGCTGGACAGGGACGATCCAAAATCAGCCCCAGCATTTT
CDR3aa: CASSEGWTGTIQNQPQHF

d_gene: TRBD2
v_gene: TRBV20-1
abundance: NA
j_gene: TRBJ2-7
CDR3nt: TGCAGTGCAGGGGGCGGGGGGGCAGTCGAGCAGTACTTC
CDR3aa: CSAGGGGAVEQYF

d_gene: NA
v_gene: TRBV3-1
abundance: many
j_gene: TRBJ1-2
CDR3nt: TGTGCCAGCAGCCAAGATCCCAGGGCTGATGGCTACACCTTC
CDR3aa: CASSQDPRADGYTF

d_gene: NA
v_gene: TRBV10-3
abundance: many
j_gene: TRBJ1-1
CDR3nt: TGTGCCATCAGTGAGGGACAGAGAGGCACTGAAGCTTTCTTT
CDR3aa: CAISEGQRGTEAFF

d_gene: TRBD2
v_gene: TRBV18
abundance: many
j_gene: TRBJ2-1
CDR3nt: TGTGCCAGCTCACCGAGCGGGAGGACTGACAATGAGCAGTTCTTC
CDR3aa: CASSPSGRTDNEQFF

d_gene: TRBD1
v_gene: TRBV7-8
abundance: many
j_gene: TRBJ1-5
CDR3nt: TGTGCCAGCAGCAGCCGGGACAGGGAAGGTCAGCCCCAGCATTTT
CDR3aa: CASSSRDREGQPQHF

d_gene: TRBD1
v_gene: TRBV18
abundance: many
j_gene: TRBJ2-7
CDR3nt: TGTGCCAGCTCACCGTCGGACAGGCCTTACGAGCAGTACTTC
CDR3aa: CASSPSDRPYEQYF

d_gene: NA
v_gene: TRBV11-1
abundance: many
j_gene: TRBJ1-2
CDR3nt: TGTGCCAGCAGCAACCTAGGACCACACCGGTATGGCTACACCTTC
CDR3aa: CASSNLGPHRYGYTF

d_gene: NA
v_gene: TRBV4-2
abundance: NA
j_gene: TRBJ2-3
CDR3nt: TGTGCCAGCAGCCAAGATCGGGACCCCACCCTCTCGGATTCGCAGTATTTT
CDR3aa: CASSQDRDPTLSDSQYF

d_gene: TRBD1
v_gene: TRBV27
abundance: many
j_gene: TRBJ2-2
CDR3nt: TGTGCCAGCAGCCGACAGGGCACGAACACCGGGGAGCTGTTTTTT
CDR3aa: CASSRQGTNTGELFF

d_gene: NA
v_gene: TRBV11-2
abundance: many
j_gene: TRBJ2-5
CDR3nt: TGTGCCAGCAGCTTACGGAGGTCGGGCGGTGGAGAGACCCAGTACTTC
CDR3aa: CASSLRRSGGGETQYF

d_gene: TRBD1
v_gene: TRBV20-1
abundance: few
j_gene: TRBJ1-2
CDR3nt: TGCAGTGCTAGAGCCGAAGACAGGGGGGAAGGCTACACCTTC
CDR3aa: CSARAEDRGEGYTF

d_gene: TRBD1
v_gene: TRBV5-1
abundance: many
j_gene: TRBJ2-3
CDR3nt: TGCGCCAGCAGCTCCGGACAGGGTGTAGCAGATACGCAGTATTTT
CDR3aa: CASSSGQGVADTQYF

d_gene: TRBD1
v_gene: TRBV6-2/TRBV6-3
abundance: few
j_gene: TRBJ1-2
CDR3nt: TGTGCCAGCAGTTACACGGGACAGGGTTTGCGCTACACCTTC
CDR3aa: CASSYTGQGLRYTF

d_gene: TRBD2
v_gene: TRBV18
abundance: many
j_gene: TRBJ2-3
CDR3nt: TGTGCCAGCTCACCGCGGGGGTTAGATACGCAGTATTTT
CDR3aa: CASSPRGLDTQYF

d_gene: NA
v_gene: TRBV29-1
abundance: few
j_gene: TRBJ1-5
CDR3nt: TGCAGCGCCGGGGTAGGAGGCGGGGATCAGCCCCAGCATTTT
CDR3aa: CSAGVGGGDQPQHF

d_gene: NA
v_gene: TRBV28
abundance: many
j_gene: TRBJ2-7
CDR3nt: TGTGCCAGCAGTTTAAAGGGACAACTCAACTACGAGCAGTACTTC
CDR3aa: CASSLKGQLNYEQYF

d_gene: NA
v_gene: TRBV7-2
abundance: many
j_gene: TRBJ1-1
CDR3nt: TGTGCCAGCAGCTTATCGACGAGAAACACTGAAGCTTTCTTT
CDR3aa: CASSLSTRNTEAFF

d_gene: TRBD1
v_gene: TRBV28
abundance: many
j_gene: TRBJ2-1
CDR3nt: TGTGCCAGCAGCTCCAGGGGGCATGAGCAGTTCTTC
CDR3aa: CASSSRGHEQFF

d_gene: NA
v_gene: TRBV20-1
abundance: few
j_gene: TRBJ1-2
CDR3nt: TGCAGTGCTAGATTTGAGTACAGAAACTATGGCTACACCTTC
CDR3aa: CSARFEYRNYGYTF

d_gene: NA
v_gene: TRBV2
abundance: many
j_gene: TRBJ1-1
CDR3nt: TGTGCCAGCAGTGAAGGAGCCTTTATCACTGAAGCTTTCTTT
CDR3aa: CASSEGAFITEAFF

d_gene: TRBD2
v_gene: TRBV6-9
abundance: many
j_gene: TRBJ2-1
CDR3nt: TGTGCCAGCAGTTACCAGGGGCTAGCGGGAGGGAATGAGCAGTTCTTC
CDR3aa: CASSYQGLAGGNEQFF

d_gene: TRBD1
v_gene: TRBV28
abundance: many
j_gene: TRBJ2-5
CDR3nt: TGTGCCAGCAGCACAGGGGAAGAGACCCAGTACTTC
CDR3aa: CASSTGEETQYF

d_gene: NA
v_gene: TRBV5-1
abundance: many
j_gene: TRBJ1-2
CDR3nt: TGCGCCAGCAGCACACACTCCGGGAAAACGGGTGGCTACACCTTC
CDR3aa: CASSTHSGKTGGYTF

d_gene: NA
v_gene: TRBV15
abundance: few
j_gene: TRBJ2-3
CDR3nt: TGTGCCACCAGCAGACTAGTTGGGGCAGATACGCAGTATTTT
CDR3aa: CATSRLVGADTQYF

d_gene: TRBD2
v_gene: TRBV20-1
abundance: few
j_gene: TRBJ2-5
CDR3nt: TGCAGTGCTAGAGCCGGGGTAGCGGGTGAGACCCAGTACTTC
CDR3aa: CSARAGVAGETQYF

d_gene: TRBD2
v_gene: TRBV6-5
abundance: NA
j_gene: TRBJ2-1
CDR3nt: TGTGCCAGCAGTTACTCTTGGACTAGCGGGAGTAGTGAGCAGTTCTTC
CDR3aa: CASSYSWTSGSSEQFF

d_gene: NA
v_gene: TRBV19
abundance: few
j_gene: TRBJ2-2
CDR3nt: TGTGCCAGTAGTATGCCCTATCTGGGGGGCACCGGGGAGCTGTTTTTT
CDR3aa: CASSMPYLGGTGELFF

d_gene: NA
v_gene: TRBV10-3
abundance: NA
j_gene: TRBJ1-1
CDR3nt: TGTGCCATCAGTGAGGGACTTGAAGCTTTCTTT
CDR3aa: CAISEGLEAFF

d_gene: NA
v_gene: TRBV5-1
abundance: NA
j_gene: TRBJ2-7
CDR3nt: TGCGCCAGCAGCCAAGATTTGAGCGTTAACCCAGATAAGCAGTACTTC
CDR3aa: CASSQDLSVNPDKQYF

d_gene: TRBD1
v_gene: TRBV7-8
abundance: many
j_gene: TRBJ2-1
CDR3nt: TGTGCCAGCAGCCAACGGACAGGACAGGGGCCTTACAATGAGCAGTTCTTC
CDR3aa: CASSQRTGQGPYNEQFF

d_gene: NA
v_gene: TRBV5-8
abundance: few
j_gene: TRBJ2-7
CDR3nt: TGTGCCAGCAGCTTGGCCGTCCCCACTGCCTACGAGCAGTACTTC
CDR3aa: CASSLAVPTAYEQYF

d_gene: NA
v_gene: TRBV12-3/TRBV12-4
abundance: few
j_gene: TRBJ2-3
CDR3nt: TGTGCCAGCAGAGACTCAGATACGCAGTATTTT
CDR3aa: CASRDSDTQYF

d_gene: NA
v_gene: TRBV20-1
abundance: many
j_gene: TRBJ1-1
CDR3nt: TGCAGTGCTCCCGGGACAACGAACACTGAAGCTTTCTTT
CDR3aa: CSAPGTTNTEAFF

d_gene: TRBD1
v_gene: TRBV10-3
abundance: many
j_gene: TRBJ2-7
CDR3nt: TGTGCCATCAGGGCGACAGGGATGTTCTACGAGCAGTACTTC
CDR3aa: CAIRATGMFYEQYF

d_gene: TRBD2
v_gene: TRBV12-3/TRBV12-4
abundance: many
j_gene: TRBJ2-1
CDR3nt: TGTGCCAGCAGTAGCGGGATGGGTAATGAGCAGTTCTTC
CDR3aa: CASSSGMGNEQFF

d_gene: TRBD2
v_gene: TRBV5-5
abundance: many
j_gene: TRBJ2-2
CDR3nt: TGTGCCAGCAGCTTGGGGGAGGGACCCATCACCGGGGAGCTGTTTTTT
CDR3aa: CASSLGEGPITGELFF

d_gene: NA
v_gene: TRBV20-1
abundance: many
j_gene: TRBJ1-1
CDR3nt: TGCAGTGCTAGCCGGGAGGGTGAAGCTTTCTTT
CDR3aa: CSASREGEAFF

d_gene: NA
v_gene: TRBV28
abundance: many
j_gene: TRBJ2-1
CDR3nt: TGTGCCAGCAGTCCCGGATCGGGCTACTACAATGAGCAGTTCTTC
CDR3aa: CASSPGSGYYNEQFF

d_gene: NA
v_gene: TRBV29-1
abundance: many
j_gene: TRBJ1-4
CDR3nt: TGCAGCGTTGAAGAACAGGGTGTTGAAAAACTGTTTTTT
CDR3aa: CSVEEQGVEKLFF

d_gene: TRBD2
v_gene: TRBV7-3
abundance: NA
j_gene: TRBJ2-2
CDR3nt: TGTGCCAGCAGCCCTCCGGGACTAGGGAACACCGGGGAGCTGTTTTTT
CDR3aa: CASSPPGLGNTGELFF

d_gene: TRBD2
v_gene: TRBV5-6
abundance: few
j_gene: TRBJ2-1
CDR3nt: TGTGCCAGCAGCTTGTTGACTAGCGGGAGTCTCGATGAGCAGTTCTTC
CDR3aa: CASSLLTSGSLDEQFF

d_gene: TRBD2
v_gene: TRBV7-9
abundance: NA
j_gene: TRBJ2-3
CDR3nt: TGTGCCAGCAGCTTCGGTGGCGGGAGAGGGAGCACAGATACGCAGTATTTT
CDR3aa: CASSFGGGRGSTDTQYF

d_gene: NA
v_gene: TRBV11-2
abundance: many
j_gene: TRBJ1-2
CDR3nt: TGTGCCAGCAGCTTATTGTCGGGGCAGAATTTTAACTATGGCTACACCTTC
CDR3aa: CASSLLSGQNFNYGYTF

d_gene: NA
v_gene: TRBV3-1
abundance: many
j_gene: TRBJ2-3
CDR3nt: TGTGCCAGCAGCCAAACGGGCGACTCGGGGTCAGATACGCAGTATTTT
CDR3aa: CASSQTGDSGSDTQYF

d_gene: TRBD2
v_gene: TRBV29-1
abundance: many
j_gene: TRBJ2-1
CDR3nt: TGCAGCGTTTCCGCCGGGACTAGCGGGTACAATGAGCAGTTCTTC
CDR3aa: CSVSAGTSGYNEQFF

d_gene: NA
v_gene: TRBV5-1
abundance: NA
j_gene: TRBJ2-4
CDR3nt: TGCGCCAGCAGCTTGGCGGGGCAAGCCCTAGACATTCAGTACTTC
CDR3aa: CASSLAGQALDIQYF